This TCR beta chain was captured in a study of cytomegalovirus exposure and HLA in healthy donors. Study conclusions and caveats: Published work reported that the classifier diagnosed cytomegalovirus status with high specificity and sensitivity. HLA alleles showed associations with 16,951 TCR beta sequences in a later analysis, at a 0.05 false discovery rate.

As to this clone: Its antigen is as yet unknown.

PCR primers comprised 60 Vbeta and 13 Jbeta primers. Here immunoSEQ multiplex PCR was the method, and the copy in TCRdb shows in-frame clones only, minus some. The sample comprises 200,000 to 250,000 clones, around 89% of which are singletons, and roughly 0.99% rests with the top ten. The germline CDR1 and CDR2 sequences are LGHNA and YSLEER. The CDR3 consists of 15 residues. Trimming removed 0 bases at V and 7 bases at J, with 13 bases between. The receptor was isolated from a woman aged 18-29 years in good health and CMV-seronegative. Sequencing was done on a sample of PBMCs. The V call is TRBV4-3, the J call TRBJ1-5; D gene uncertain. The CDR3 loop is CASSQDKTGFQPQHF. The CDR3 bases are TGCGCCAGCAGCCAAGATAAGACCGGGTTCCAGCCCCAGCATTTT.